This T cell receptor beta chain was sequenced in a study of T cell changes during pregnancy in multiple sclerosis. Here immunoSEQ multiplex PCR was the method, and the copy in TCRdb shows in-frame clones only, minus some. The sample contains 35,000 to 55,000 clones, roughly 92% of which appear only once. Germline-derived CDR1 and CDR2 are MNHEY and SVGAGI. V lost 7 bases, J lost 3 bases, and 12 bases lay in between. This CDR3 region has 14 residues. In its sample, this clone was seen once. The sample consisted of CD4+ T cells from peripheral blood mononuclear cells, taken in the third trimester of pregnancy. The receptor was derived from a female donor with multiple sclerosis, enrolled in a pregnancy study. V is TRBV6-5 and J is TRBJ2-2; D perhaps matches TRBD2 (7 bases). CDR3 sequence reads: CASTWGGHTGELFF. CDR3 DNA: TGTGCCAGCACCTGGGGGGGGCACACCGGGGAGCTGTTTTTT.